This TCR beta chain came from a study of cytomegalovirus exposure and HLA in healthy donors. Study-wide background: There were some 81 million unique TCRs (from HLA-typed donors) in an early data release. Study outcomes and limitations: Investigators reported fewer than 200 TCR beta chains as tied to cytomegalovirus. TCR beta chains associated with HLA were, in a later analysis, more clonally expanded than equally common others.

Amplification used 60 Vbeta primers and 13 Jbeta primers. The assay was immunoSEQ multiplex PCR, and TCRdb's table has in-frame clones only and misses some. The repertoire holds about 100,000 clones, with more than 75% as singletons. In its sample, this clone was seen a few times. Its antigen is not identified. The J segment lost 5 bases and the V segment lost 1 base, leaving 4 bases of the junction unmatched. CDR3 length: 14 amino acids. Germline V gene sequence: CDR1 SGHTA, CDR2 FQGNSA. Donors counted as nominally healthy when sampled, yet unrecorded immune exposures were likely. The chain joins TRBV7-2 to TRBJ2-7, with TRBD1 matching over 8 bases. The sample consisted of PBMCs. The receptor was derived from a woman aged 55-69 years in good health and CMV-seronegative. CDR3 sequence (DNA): TGTGCCAGCAGCTTAGGCAGGGGGCGCAACGAGCAGTACTTC. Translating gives CASSLGRGRNEQYF.